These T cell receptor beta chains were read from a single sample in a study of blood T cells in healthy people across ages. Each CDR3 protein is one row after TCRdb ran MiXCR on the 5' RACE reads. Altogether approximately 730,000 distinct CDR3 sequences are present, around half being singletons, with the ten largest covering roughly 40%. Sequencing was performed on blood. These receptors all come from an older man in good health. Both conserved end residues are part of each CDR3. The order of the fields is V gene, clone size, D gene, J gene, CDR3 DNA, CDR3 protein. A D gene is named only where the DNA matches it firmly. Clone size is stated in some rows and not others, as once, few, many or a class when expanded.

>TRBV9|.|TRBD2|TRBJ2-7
TGTGCCAGCAGCGTAGGTTCTAGCGGGAGGGCCGAGGAGCAGTACTTC
CASSVGSSGRAEEQYF
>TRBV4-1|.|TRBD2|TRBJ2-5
TGCGCCAGCAGCCAAGATTCGGCGGGAGGGCAGGAGACCCAGTACTTC
CASSQDSAGGQETQYF
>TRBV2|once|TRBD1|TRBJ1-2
TGTGCCAGCAGTGATCCGGGACAGGGTTTGGGCGGCTACACCTTC
CASSDPGQGLGGYTF
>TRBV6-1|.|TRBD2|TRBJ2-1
TGTGCCAGCAGCCCCGGACTAGCTAGGAATGAGCAGTTCTTC
CASSPGLARNEQFF
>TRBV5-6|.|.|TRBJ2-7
TGTGCCAGCAGCTTGGAGGGGAGACTGGGAAGCTCCTACGAGCAGTACTTC
CASSLEGRLGSSYEQYF
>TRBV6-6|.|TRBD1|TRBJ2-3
TGTACCAGCAGTTACTCGCCAGGGGGCTTGCACAGATACGCGTATTTT
CTSSYSPGGLHRYAYF
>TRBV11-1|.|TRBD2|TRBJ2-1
TGTGCCAGCAGGGACGGACTAGCGGCCTACAATGAGCAGTTCTTC
CASRDGLAAYNEQFF
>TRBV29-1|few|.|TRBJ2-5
TGCAGCGTGGCTCTGAAGGAGACCCAGTACTTC
CSVALKETQYF
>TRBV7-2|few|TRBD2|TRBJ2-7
TGTGCCAGCAGCTTAGGGACTAGCGCGGCCTACGAGCAGTACTTC
CASSLGTSAAYEQYF
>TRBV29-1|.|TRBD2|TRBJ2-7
TGCAGCGTTGCTAGCGGCCCCTACAATGAGCAGTACTTC
CSVASGPYNEQYF
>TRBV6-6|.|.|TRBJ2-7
TGTGCCAGCAGTTACTTTCGGGAGAACTACGAGCAGTACTTC
CASSYFRENYEQYF
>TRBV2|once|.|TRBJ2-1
TGTGCCAGCAGTGAATCCGGACTCTATTACAATGAGCAGTTCTTC
CASSESGLYYNEQFF
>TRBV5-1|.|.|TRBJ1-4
TGCGCCAGCAGTTCAGGACCGCAGGGAACTAATGAAAAACTGTTTTTT
CASSSGPQGTNEKLFF
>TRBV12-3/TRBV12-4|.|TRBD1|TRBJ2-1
TGTGCCAGCAGAGACACCGGGACAGGGGTCAACAATGAGCAGTTCTTC
CASRDTGTGVNNEQFF
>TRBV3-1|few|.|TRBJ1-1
TGTGCCAGCAGCCCGCAGCGGGGGACTGAAGCTTTCTTT
CASSPQRGTEAFF
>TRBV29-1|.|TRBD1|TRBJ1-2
TGCAGCGTTCCAACAGGGGGAAGGAGGTATGGCTACACCTTC
CSVPTGGRRYGYTF